The 27 T cell receptor beta chains listed next were all sequenced from one sample in a study of T cell clones after liver transplantation (dated by TCRdb to between 2018 and 2021). In light of the paper, this sample's time point label describes: pre-transplant. The library was made by the immunoSEQ multiplex PCR assay. TCRdb obtained this table from immuneACCESS and retained in-frame rearrangements with V and J assigned. These tables miss some clones; where compared with another copy, unresolved V genes account for less than half of the shortfall, and the remainder is unexplained. For this sample the table gives nearly 25,000 clones, of which approximately 68% were detected only once. Of the sample, approximately 3% is held by the ten largest clones. The material was CD4+ T cells from blood, obtained before liver transplant. Every receptor here comes from a human donor who received a liver transplant.

The V gene is TRBV11-2, the J gene TRBJ2-1, with D unresolved. With 1 base removed from V and 7 bases from J, the gap between germline ends came to 20 bases. The CDR3 length is 17 residues. Per germline, CDR1 SGHAT and CDR2 FQNNGV. The CDR3 DNA reads TGTGCCAGCAGCTTAGTAGATGGCCGAGCCCTTGGGAATGAGCAGTTCTTC. Residues: CASSLVDGRALGNEQFF.

This clone was seen a few times. The gene calls are TRBV5-1 and TRBJ1-2; D is ambiguous. The CDR3 has 15 residues. Trimming stripped 2 bases from V and 4 bases from J, with 15 bases between. In germline, CDR1 is SGHRS, CDR2 YFSETQ. CDR3: CASSLTQVAPYGYTF. The CDR3 DNA follows: TGCGCCAGCAGCTTAACCCAGGTAGCCCCCTATGGCTACACCTTC.

The chain recombines TRBV28 with TRBJ2-2, with D unclear. V lost 3 bases and J 5 bases, leaving 4 bases between the germline ends. Per the germline V gene, CDR1 is MDHEN and CDR2 is SYDVKM. The CDR3 spans 12 residues. CDR3 DNA: TGTGCCAGCAGTTTGGGAACCGGGGAGCTGTTTTTT. Its protein product is CASSLGTGELFF.

The J gene is TRBJ1-5, the V gene TRBV7-2, with D hard to call. The CDR3 contains 14 residues. Trimming left V 1 base short and J 2 bases short, with 6 bases between. Germline CDR1 reads SGHTA; CDR2 reads FQGNSA. In DNA form, the CDR3 reads TGTGCCAGCAGCTTAGACAGAGGCAATCAGCCCCAGCATTTT. Protein product: CASSLDRGNQPQHF.

This chain connects TRBV5-4 to TRBJ1-1; D uncertain. The CDR3 covers 13 residues. The germline gives CDR1 SGHNT, CDR2 YYREEE (reference sequence). The V and J ends lost 2 bases and 4 bases respectively, with 9 bases between them. In DNA, the CDR3 is TGTGCCAGCAGCTTCTCTGCGAGCACTGAAGCTTTCTTT. Translated: CASSFSASTEAFF.

The rearrangement uses TRBV2 and TRBJ2-7, with D maybe TRBD1 (5 bases). Germline V gene data show CDR1 as SNHLY and CDR2 as FYNNEI. CDR3 length equals 13 residues. The V end lost 7 bases, the J end lost 9 bases, and 19 bases lay between the germline ends. The CDR3 DNA is TGTGCCAGCATCGACAGAGTCGCTTTGGGGCAGTACTTC. It specifies CASIDRVALGQYF.

The J gene is TRBJ2-1, the V gene TRBV27, with 7 bases identical to TRBD2. The CDR3 is 16 amino acids. Germline V gene data show CDR1 as MNHEY and CDR2 as SMNVEV (reference sequence). V trimming: 4 bases; J trimming: 5 bases; junction bases outside the gene matches: 11. The CDR3 nucleotides read TGTGCCAGCAGTTCCGGCGGGAGCTTGTGGGACAATGAGCAGTTCTTC. It specifies CASSSGGSLWDNEQFF.

Relative to its sample, this clone is medium-sized. The rearrangement joins TRBV5-1 to TRBJ2-5; TRBD1 agrees at 9 bases. J was trimmed by 7 bases and V by 2 bases; bases with no gene match: 3. Germline lookup yields CDR1 SGHRS and CDR2 YFSETQ. The CDR3 is made up of 13 amino acids. Written as DNA, the CDR3 is TGCGCCAGCAGCTTTTCGGACAGGGGGACCCAGTACTTC. This encodes CASSFSDRGTQYF. The variable domain in full, with the rest retrieved from reference TRBV5-1 and TRBJ2-5, is KAGVTQTPRYLIKTRGQQVTLSCSPISGHRSVSWYQQTPGQGLQFLFEYFSETQRNKGNFPGRFSGRQFSNSRSEMNVSTLELGDSALYLCASSFSDRGTQYFGPGTRLLVL.

This clone turned up a few times. The chain employs TRBV6-1 and TRBJ1-2; D may be TRBD1 (6 bases). The CDR3 contains 14 residues. The V gene's germline CDR1 is MNHNS and CDR2 SASEGT. With 7 bases removed from V and 7 bases from J, the gap between germline ends came to 19 bases. The CDR3 sequence: CASNSAQGETGYTF. CDR3 bases: TGTGCCAGCAATAGTGCACAGGGTGAAACTGGCTACACCTTC.

The V call is TRBV7-2, the J call TRBJ2-3; D is ambiguous. The CDR3 runs to 12 residues. V was pared by 5 bases and J by 6 bases, with 9 bases between. Germline V gives CDR1 SGHTA, CDR2 FQGNSA. Written as DNA, the CDR3 is TGTGCCAGCAGCATATCTACTGATACGCAGTATTTT. Translation: CASSISTDTQYF.

The chain carries TRBV5-5 and TRBJ2-1; D is possibly TRBD1 (5 bases). Germline V CDR1 and CDR2: SGHKS, YYEKEE (reference sequence). The CDR3 consists of 12 residues. V gave up 6 bases and J gave up 8 bases, with 12 bases separating them. The DNA for the CDR3 is TGTGCCAGCAACCTAGACAGCGATGAGCAGTTCTTC. Encoded protein: CASNLDSDEQFF. Full variable domain (remainder filled in from reference TRBV5-5 and TRBJ2-1): DAGVTQSPTHLIKTRGQQVTLRCSPISGHKSVSWYQQVLGQGPQFIFQYYEKEERGRGNFPDRFSARQFPNYSSELNVNALLLGDSALYLCASNLDSDEQFFGPGTRLTVL.

This chain joins TRBV19 and TRBJ2-7; D may match TRBD1 or TRBD2 (5 bases each). Trimming removed 5 bases at V and 3 bases at J, with 20 bases between. Germline CDR1 reads LNHDA; CDR2 reads SQIVND (reference sequence). The CDR3 has 16 amino acids. CDR3 coding DNA: TGTGCCAGTAGTGACCGTAGAGGGGCCAACCTCTACGAGCAGTACTTC. This codes for CASSDRRGANLYEQYF.

This clone was detected a few times. The chain combines TRBV6-5 with TRBJ2-2; tentatively, D is TRBD1 (6 bases). There are 14 residues in the CDR3. V was pared by 2 bases and J by 4 bases, with 8 bases between. CDR1 and CDR2 from the germline V gene are MNHEY and SVGAGI. The CDR3 coding sequence is TGTGCCAGCAGTTACCGAGGGGGCACCGGGGAGCTGTTTTTT. This translates into CASSYRGGTGELFF.

This chain uses TRBV7-9 with TRBJ1-2, with D unclear. Germline loops: CDR1 SEHNR, CDR2 FQNEAQ (reference sequence). Deletions cut 5 bases from V and 3 bases from J, with 19 bases between. CDR3 length: 16 residues. The CDR3 loop is CASSPVEGKGYYGYTF. Here the CDR3 DNA reads TGTGCCAGCAGCCCCGTGGAAGGGAAGGGTTACTATGGCTACACCTTC.

Note on this clone: Because the CDR3's place on the DNA is in doubt, the DNA is left out and the CDR3 is given as listed by TCRdb. This rearrangement joins TRBV2 to TRBJ2-7; the table names TRBD1, a call not compared with the DNA. The CDR3 sequence runs 12 residues, both termini included. The germline gives CDR1 SNHLY, CDR2 FYNNEI. The CDR3 reads CASILGQFEQYV.

The V and J genes are TRBV28 and TRBJ2-6, with D possibly TRBD1 on 5 matching bases. There are 13 residues in the CDR3. V lost 4 bases, J lost 8 bases, and 9 bases lay in between. CDR1 MDHEN and CDR2 SYDVKM come from the germline V gene. The CDR3: CASSSGSTNVLTF. CDR3 coding DNA: TGTGCCAGCAGTTCAGGGTCCACCAACGTCCTGACTTTC.

This clone was seen only once. The chain combines TRBV7-2 with TRBJ2-1; D remains unclear. CDR1 is SGHTA and CDR2 is FQGNSA in the germline V gene. The CDR3 runs 12 residues. V shed 2 bases and J shed 10 bases, with 9 bases lying between them. The CDR3 is CASSLRSREQFF. Written as DNA, the CDR3 is TGTGCCAGCAGCTTACGATCCCGGGAGCAGTTCTTC. Looking up the rest from reference TRBV7-2 and TRBJ2-1 gives the full variable domain: GAGVSQSPSNKVTEKGKDVELRCDPISGHTALYWYRQSLGQGLEFLIYFQGNSAPDKSGLPSDRFSAERTGGSVSTLTIQRTQQEDSAVYLCASSLRSREQFFGPGTRLTVL.

The rearrangement joins TRBV7-2 to TRBJ1-2, with TRBD1 matching 7 bases. Germline V gives CDR1 SGHTA, CDR2 FQGNSA. This CDR3 has 18 amino acids. Trimming cost V 4 bases and J 0 bases; bases outside gene matches: 14. This CDR3 is CASSSLTLGTETNYGYTF. CDR3 bases: TGTGCCAGCAGCTCTTTAACACTTGGGACAGAAACTAACTATGGCTACACCTTC.

In its sample, this clone was seen once. This chain connects TRBV19 to TRBJ1-1; D uncertain. Per the germline V gene, CDR1 is LNHDA and CDR2 is SQIVND (reference sequence). V was shortened by 4 bases and J by 1 base, with 16 bases between the two germline ends. The CDR3 is 16 residues long. In nucleotides, the CDR3 is TGTGCCAGTAGTAAAGAAGCGGACGTCAGGAACACTGAAGCTTTCTTT. Translated, it gives CASSKEADVRNTEAFF.

The chain couples TRBV19 to TRBJ2-2; D perhaps matches TRBD2 (6 bases). This CDR3 is 13 amino acids long. Between the trimmed V and J ends, which lost 2 bases and 7 bases, there was a span of 8 bases. The V gene's germline CDR1 is LNHDA and CDR2 SQIVND (reference sequence). The CDR3 is CASSISGSGELFF. CDR3 bases: TGTGCCAGTAGTATATCCGGGAGCGGGGAGCTGTTTTTT. The whole variable domain, filled in from reference TRBV19 and TRBJ2-2, reads DGGITQSPKYLFRKEGQNVTLSCEQNLNHDAMYWYRQDPGQGLRLIYYSQIVNDFQKGDIAEGYSVSREKKESFPLTVTSAQKNPTAFYLCASSISGSGELFFGEGSRLTVL.

The rearrangement links TRBV6-5 to TRBJ1-1; D is uncertain. CDR3 length: 14 amino acids. Trimming pared 6 bases from V and 4 bases from J, leaving 15 bases between. CDR1 MNHEY and CDR2 SVGAGI come from the germline V gene. Written as DNA, the CDR3 is TGTGCCAGCAGCCCCGACAAGGGAGGCACTGAAGCTTTCTTT. Residues: CASSPDKGGTEAFF.

This rearrangement joins TRBV30 to TRBJ2-2; a weak D match, TRBD2 (5 bases). The CDR3 extends over 14 amino acids. The germline gives CDR1 GTSNPN, CDR2 SVGIG (reference sequence). V shed 7 bases and J shed 6 bases, with 18 bases lying between them. The CDR3 DNA reads TGTGCCTTCGAGAGGGCTGGAACCCCCGGGGAGCTGTTTTTT. Translation: CAFERAGTPGELFF. The full variable domain, completed using reference TRBV30 and TRBJ2-2, is SQTIHQWPATLVQPVGSPLSLECTVEGTSNPNLYWYRQAAGRGLQLLFYSVGIGQISSEVPQNLSASRPQDRQFILSSKKLLLSDSGFYLCAFERAGTPGELFFGEGSRLTVL.

The chain joins TRBV19 to TRBJ2-7; D may match TRBD1 or TRBD2 (5 bases each). Germline V CDR1 and CDR2: LNHDA, SQIVND (reference sequence). Trimming removed 6 bases from V and 2 bases from J, with 14 bases in between. The CDR3 is 14 residues long. This CDR3 reads CASSAGTPTYEQYF. The CDR3 DNA reads TGTGCCAGTAGCGCCGGGACCCCGACCTACGAGCAGTACTTC.

This rearrangement joins TRBV18 to TRBJ1-4, with 7 bases lining up with TRBD1. Trimming removed 3 bases from V and 8 bases from J; junction bases left unmatched: 15. Germline loops: CDR1 KGHSH, CDR2 LQKENI. The CDR3 sequence is 17 residues long. CDR3 sequence reads: CASSPLTGSSAMEKLFF. Here the CDR3 DNA reads TGTGCCAGCTCACCCTTGACAGGGAGTAGTGCGATGGAAAAACTGTTTTTT.

The V gene is TRBV6-1, the J gene TRBJ2-7; no definite D call. V lost 3 bases, J lost 0 bases, and 12 bases lay in between. The CDR3 spans 15 residues. Germline CDR1 reads MNHNS; CDR2 reads SASEGT. The CDR3 DNA is TGTGCCAGCAGTGACCCCCAGAGGTCCTCCTACGAGCAGTACTTC. This sequence encodes CASSDPQRSSYEQYF.

As regards this clone: One end of the junction does not line up with germline, which may come from a read error. This chain joins TRBV5-1 and TRBJ2-6; D not resolved. Germline V gene data show CDR1 as SGHRS and CDR2 as YFSETQ. There are 14 residues in the CDR3. CDR3 amino acids: CASSRVSGANVLTF. CDR3 bases: TGTGCCAGCAGCCGGGTTTCAGGGGCCAACGTCCTGACTTTC.

V is TRBV27 and J is TRBJ1-2; 8 bases are a match to TRBD1. This CDR3 comprises 13 residues. V lost 3 bases, J lost 7 bases, and 4 bases stayed unmatched. Germline V gene sequence: CDR1 MNHEY, CDR2 SMNVEV (reference sequence). The CDR3 coding sequence is TGTGCCAGCAGTTTCGCGCAGGGGGCTGGCTACACCTTC. As protein: CASSFAQGAGYTF.